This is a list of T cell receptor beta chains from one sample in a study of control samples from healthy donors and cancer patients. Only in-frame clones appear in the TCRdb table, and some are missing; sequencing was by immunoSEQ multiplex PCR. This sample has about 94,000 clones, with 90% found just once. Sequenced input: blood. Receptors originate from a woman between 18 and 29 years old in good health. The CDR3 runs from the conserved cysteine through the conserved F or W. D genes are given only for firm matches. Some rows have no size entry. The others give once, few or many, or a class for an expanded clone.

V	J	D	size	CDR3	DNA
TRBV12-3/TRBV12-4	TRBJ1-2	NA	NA	CASSLGSNRGYTF	TGTGCCAGCAGTCTGGGGAGTAATAGGGGCTACACCTTC
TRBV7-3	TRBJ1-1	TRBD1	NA	CASSSTGGWGRAFF	TGTGCCAGCAGCTCGACAGGGGGCTGGGGAAGAGCTTTCTTT
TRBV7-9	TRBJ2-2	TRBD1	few	CASSYRQGDTGELFF	TGTGCCAGCAGCTATAGACAGGGGGACACCGGGGAGCTGTTTTTT
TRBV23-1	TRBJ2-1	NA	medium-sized	CASGPGANLGEQFF	TGCGCCAGCGGGCCGGGAGCCAACCTGGGCGAGCAGTTCTTC
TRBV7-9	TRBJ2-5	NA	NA	CASSSDSLLVAQYF	TGTGCCAGCAGCTCAGACAGCCTGTTGGTGGCCCAGTACTTC
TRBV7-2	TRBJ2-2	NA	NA	CASSKAAGELFF	TGTGCCAGCAGCAAAGCAGCCGGGGAGCTGTTTTTT
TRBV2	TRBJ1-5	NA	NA	CASSEGQGRTQPQHF	TGTGCCAGCAGTGAGGGCCAGGGTCGGACTCAGCCCCAGCATTTT
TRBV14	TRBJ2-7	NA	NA	CASSQIMDPISPLYF	TGTGCCAGCAGCCAAATCATGGATCCCATCTCCCCGTTGTACTTC
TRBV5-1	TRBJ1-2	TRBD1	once	CASSPGDRPYGYTF	TGCGCCAGCAGCCCGGGGGACAGGCCCTATGGCTACACCTTC
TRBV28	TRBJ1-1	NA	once	CASMIGGANTEAFF	TGTGCCAGCATGATAGGGGGGGCGAACACTGAAGCTTTCTTT
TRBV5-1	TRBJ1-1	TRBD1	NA	CASSLGTGGITEAFF	TGCGCCAGCAGCCTCGGGACAGGGGGAATCACTGAAGCTTTCTTT
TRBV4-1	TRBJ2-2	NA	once	CASSQGQASSTGELFF	TGCGCCAGCAGCCAAGGACAGGCCTCGAGCACCGGGGAGCTGTTTTTT
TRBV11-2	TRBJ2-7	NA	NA	CASSTREGQPEQYF	TGTGCCAGCAGCACACGGGAGGGACAGCCCGAGCAGTACTTC
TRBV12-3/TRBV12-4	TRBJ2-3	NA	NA	CASSFRGDTQYF	TGTGCCAGCAGTTTTCGTGGGGATACGCAGTATTTT
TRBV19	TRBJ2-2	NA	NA	CASSIDRQGTYTGELFF	TGTGCCAGTAGTATAGATCGGCAGGGAACTTACACCGGGGAGCTGTTTTTT
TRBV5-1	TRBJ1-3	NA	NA	CASSFTGAGNTIYF	TGCGCCAGCAGCTTTACAGGTGCTGGAAACACCATATATTTT
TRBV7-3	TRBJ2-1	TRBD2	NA	CASSFERGGPHEQFF	TGTGCCAGCAGCTTCGAGCGGGGGGGCCCCCATGAGCAGTTCTTC
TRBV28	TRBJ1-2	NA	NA	CASSSRTPSYTF	TGTGCCAGCAGCTCTCGGACGCCTTCGTACACCTTC
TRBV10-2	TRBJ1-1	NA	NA	CASRPGDTEAFF	TGCGCCAGCCGGCCAGGGGACACTGAAGCTTTCTTT
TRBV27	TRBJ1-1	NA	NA	CASSLRVGATEAFF	TGTGCCAGCAGTTTAAGGGTGGGGGCCACTGAAGCTTTCTTT
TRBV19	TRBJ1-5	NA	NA	CASSIPRGRGNQPQHF	TGTGCCAGTAGTATACCTCGGGGGAGGGGCAATCAGCCCCAGCATTTT
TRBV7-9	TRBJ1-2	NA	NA	CASTRPGLSYGYTF	TGTGCCAGCACCCGGCCAGGATTATCCTATGGCTACACCTTC
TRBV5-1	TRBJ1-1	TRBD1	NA	CATGTGSDTEAFF	TGCGCCACCGGGACAGGGTCGGACACTGAAGCTTTCTTT
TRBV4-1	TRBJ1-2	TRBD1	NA	CASSLGQGASSGYTF	TGCGCCAGCAGCCTAGGACAGGGGGCTTCGTCTGGCTACACCTTC
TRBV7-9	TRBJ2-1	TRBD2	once	CASSHSLKLAGNEQFF	TGTGCCAGCAGCCACTCTCTCAAACTAGCGGGGAACGAGCAGTTCTTC
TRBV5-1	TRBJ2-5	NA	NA	CASSLGAAAAKETQYF	TGCGCCAGCAGCTTGGGGGCCGCGGCCGCAAAAGAGACCCAGTACTTC
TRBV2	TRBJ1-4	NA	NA	CASSESPGREEKLFF	TGTGCCAGCAGTGAATCACCCGGGAGGGAGGAAAAACTGTTTTTT
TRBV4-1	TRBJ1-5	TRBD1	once	CASSQDLTGWEQPQHF	TGCGCCAGCAGCCAAGATCTGACAGGGTGGGAGCAGCCCCAGCATTTT
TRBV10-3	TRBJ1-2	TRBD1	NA	CAISTGEDYGYTF	TGTGCCATTAGCACAGGGGAGGACTATGGCTACACCTTC
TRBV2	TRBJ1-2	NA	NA	CASRGTDDYGYTF	TGTGCCAGCAGGGGCACAGACGATTATGGCTACACCTTC